This T cell receptor beta chain is drawn from a study of post-analysis software for immune sequencing data. There are 15 residues in the CDR3. Germline CDR1 SGHTA, CDR2 FQGNSA. V was clipped by 5 bases and J by 11 bases; unmatched bases: 11. Notes on the study in general: The five TRBV segments detected at higher frequency in patients than in controls included TRBV5-6, TRBV5-1 and TRBV20-1. People with multiple sclerosis had a significantly lower normalized Chao1 diversity than controls did.

Comment on this clonotype: Its antigen is unknown.

Every TCR beta cDNA library bore unique molecular identifiers. Each CDR3 protein is one row after TCRdb ran MiXCR on the PCR reads. The repertoire holds 450,000 or so distinct CDR3 sequences, with around 40% as singletons. The sample comprised blood. This clonotype was sampled from a girl between 10 and 17 years old with multiple sclerosis. The chain links TRBV7-2 to TRBJ2-5; 13 positions agree with TRBD2. This chain's CDR3 is CASSKLAGGPVEQYF. The CDR3 DNA is TGTGCCAGCAGCAAACTAGCGGGAGGGCCGGTTGAGCAGTACTTC. The full variable domain, its missing parts supplied by reference TRBV7-2 and TRBJ2-5, is GAGVSQSPSNKVTEKGKDVELRCDPISGHTALYWYRQSLGQGLEFLIYFQGNSAPDKSGLPSDRFSAERTGGSVSTLTIQRTQQEDSAVYLCASSKLAGGPVEQYFGPGTRLLVL.